Given below is one TCR beta chain in context. The sample comes from a study of blood T cell repertoires in COVID-19. Study in general: Sites across the United States, Italy and Spain contributed samples from acute and convalescent COVID-19. PBMCs, B-cell-depleted T cells, or T cells provided the cDNA or gDNA that made up the material.

V was trimmed by 4 bases and J by 6 bases, leaving 13 bases between them. The CDR3 loop spans 13 amino acids. Germline values: CDR1 MRHNA, CDR2 SNTAGT. Under the authors' procedure: Researchers report that nucleated cell counts were estimated from reference gene primer amplification. Clones were read by immunoSEQ multiplex PCR, and TCRdb kept only the in-frame ones, dropping some. V and J calls and clone size come straight from that table; D and trimming were deduced from the DNA. The data hold roughly 250,000 clones, with about 86% observed a single time. The sequenced sample was peripheral blood. The chain couples TRBV6-4 to TRBJ2-7, with a tentative D call TRBD2 (6 bases). This clonotype was obtained from a man between 40 and 49 years old with active or convalescent COVID-19. This chain's CDR3 is CASSAPGLGEQYF. CDR3 DNA sequence: TGTGCCAGCAGTGCCCCGGGACTCGGCGAGCAGTACTTC.